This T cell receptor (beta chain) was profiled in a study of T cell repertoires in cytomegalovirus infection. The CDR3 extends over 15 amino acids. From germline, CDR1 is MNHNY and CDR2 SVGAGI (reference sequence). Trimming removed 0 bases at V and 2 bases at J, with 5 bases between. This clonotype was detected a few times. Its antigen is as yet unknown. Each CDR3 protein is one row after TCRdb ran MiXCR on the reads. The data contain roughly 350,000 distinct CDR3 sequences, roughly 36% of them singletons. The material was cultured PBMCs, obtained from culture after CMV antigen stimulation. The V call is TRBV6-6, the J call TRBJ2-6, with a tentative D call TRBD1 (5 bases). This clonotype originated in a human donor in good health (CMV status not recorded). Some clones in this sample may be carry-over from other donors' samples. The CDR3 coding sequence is TGTGCCAGCAGTTACTCAGGGGCTGGGGCCAACGTCCTGACTTTC. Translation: CASSYSGAGANVLTF.